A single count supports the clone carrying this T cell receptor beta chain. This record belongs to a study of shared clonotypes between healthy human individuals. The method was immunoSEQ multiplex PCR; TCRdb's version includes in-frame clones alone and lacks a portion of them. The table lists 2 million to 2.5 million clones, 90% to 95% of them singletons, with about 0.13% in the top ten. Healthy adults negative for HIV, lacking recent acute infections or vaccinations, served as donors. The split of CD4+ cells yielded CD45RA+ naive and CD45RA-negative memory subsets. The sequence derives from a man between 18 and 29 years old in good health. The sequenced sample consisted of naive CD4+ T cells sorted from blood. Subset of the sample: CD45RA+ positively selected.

The CDR3 coding sequence is TGTGCCAGCAGTACAGGGGGCCTCGGCGGCTACACCTTC. Residues: CASSTGGLGGYTF. The chain combines TRBV25-1 with TRBJ1-2; TRBD1 aligns across 9 bases. With 5 bases clipped from V and 8 bases from J, the junction kept 6 bases outside the gene matches. The germline gives CDR1 MGHDK, CDR2 SYGVNS. This CDR3 is 13 amino acids long.